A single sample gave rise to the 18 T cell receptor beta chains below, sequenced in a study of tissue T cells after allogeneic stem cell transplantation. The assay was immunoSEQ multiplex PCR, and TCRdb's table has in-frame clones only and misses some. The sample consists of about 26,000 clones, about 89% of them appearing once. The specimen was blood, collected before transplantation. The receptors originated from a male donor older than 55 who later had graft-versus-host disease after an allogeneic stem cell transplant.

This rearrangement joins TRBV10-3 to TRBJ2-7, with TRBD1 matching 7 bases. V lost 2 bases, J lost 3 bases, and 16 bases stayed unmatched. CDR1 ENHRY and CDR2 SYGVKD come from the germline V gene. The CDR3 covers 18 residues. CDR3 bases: TGTGCCATCAGTGAGCGGTGGACAGGTATAGCTAACCACTACGAGCAGTACTTC. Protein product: CAISERWTGIANHYEQYF.

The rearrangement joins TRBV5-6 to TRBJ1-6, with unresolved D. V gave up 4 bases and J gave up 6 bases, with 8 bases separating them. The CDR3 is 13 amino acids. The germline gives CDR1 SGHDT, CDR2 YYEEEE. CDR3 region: CASSPDPNSPLHF. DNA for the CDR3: TGTGCCAGCAGCCCTGACCCTAATTCACCCCTCCACTTT.

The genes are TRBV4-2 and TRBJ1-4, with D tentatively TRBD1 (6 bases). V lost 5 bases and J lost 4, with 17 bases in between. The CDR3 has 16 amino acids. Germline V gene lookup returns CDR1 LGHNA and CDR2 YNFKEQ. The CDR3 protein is CASSGAGVRGNEKLFF. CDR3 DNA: TGTGCCAGCAGCGGGGCAGGGGTTCGTGGTAATGAAAAACTGTTTTTT.

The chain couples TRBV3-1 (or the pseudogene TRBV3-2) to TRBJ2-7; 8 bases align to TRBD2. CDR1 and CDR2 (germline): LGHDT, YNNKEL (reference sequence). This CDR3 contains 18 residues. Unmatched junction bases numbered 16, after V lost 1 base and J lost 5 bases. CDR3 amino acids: CASSQVFGGARISHEQYF. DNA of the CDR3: TGTGCCAGCAGCCAAGTTTTCGGGGGGGCCAGAATTTCCCACGAGCAGTACTTC.

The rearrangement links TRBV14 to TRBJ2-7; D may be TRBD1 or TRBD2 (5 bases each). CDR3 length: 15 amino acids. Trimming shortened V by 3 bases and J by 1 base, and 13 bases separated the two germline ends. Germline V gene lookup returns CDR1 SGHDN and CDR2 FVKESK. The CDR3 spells CASSQYGTGSYEQYF. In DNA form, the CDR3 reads TGTGCCAGCAGCCAGTACGGGACGGGTTCCTACGAGCAGTACTTC.

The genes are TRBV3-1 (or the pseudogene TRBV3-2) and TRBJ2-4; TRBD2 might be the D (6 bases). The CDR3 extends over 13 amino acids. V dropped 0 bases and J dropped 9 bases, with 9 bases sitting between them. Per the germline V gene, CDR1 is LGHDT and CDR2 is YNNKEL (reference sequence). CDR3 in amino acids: CASSQDGGGIQYF. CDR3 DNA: TGTGCCAGCAGCCAAGACGGGGGTGGCATTCAGTACTTC.

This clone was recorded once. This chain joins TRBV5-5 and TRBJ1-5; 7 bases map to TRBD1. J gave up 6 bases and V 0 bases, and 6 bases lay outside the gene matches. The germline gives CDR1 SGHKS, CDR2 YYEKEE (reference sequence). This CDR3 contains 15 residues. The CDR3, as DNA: TGTGCCAGCAGCTTGGCCGTGGAGGGGGCTCAGCCCCAGCATTTT. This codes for CASSLAVEGAQPQHF.

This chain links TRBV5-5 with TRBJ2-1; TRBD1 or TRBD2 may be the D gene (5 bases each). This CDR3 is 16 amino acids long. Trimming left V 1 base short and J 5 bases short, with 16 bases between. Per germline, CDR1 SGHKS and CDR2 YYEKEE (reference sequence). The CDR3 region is CASSLPGTSKNNEQFF. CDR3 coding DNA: TGTGCCAGCAGCTTGCCCGGGACCTCGAAGAACAATGAGCAGTTCTTC.

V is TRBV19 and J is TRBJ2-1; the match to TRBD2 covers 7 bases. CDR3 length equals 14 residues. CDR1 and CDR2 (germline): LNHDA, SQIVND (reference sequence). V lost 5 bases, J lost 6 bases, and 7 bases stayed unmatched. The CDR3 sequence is CASSSQRDSNEQFF. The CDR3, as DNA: TGTGCCAGTAGTTCCCAGCGGGACTCCAATGAGCAGTTCTTC. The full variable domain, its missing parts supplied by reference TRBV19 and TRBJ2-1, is DGGITQSPKYLFRKEGQNVTLSCEQNLNHDAMYWYRQDPGQGLRLIYYSQIVNDFQKGDIAEGYSVSREKKESFPLTVTSAQKNPTAFYLCASSSQRDSNEQFFGPGTRLTVL.

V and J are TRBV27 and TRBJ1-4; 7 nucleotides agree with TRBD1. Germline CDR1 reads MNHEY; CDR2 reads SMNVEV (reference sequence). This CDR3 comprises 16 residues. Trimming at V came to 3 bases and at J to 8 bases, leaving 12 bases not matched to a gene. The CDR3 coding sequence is TGTGCCAGCAGTTTCCGCCCGGGACAGATAAGGGAAAAACTGTTTTTT. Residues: CASSFRPGQIREKLFF.

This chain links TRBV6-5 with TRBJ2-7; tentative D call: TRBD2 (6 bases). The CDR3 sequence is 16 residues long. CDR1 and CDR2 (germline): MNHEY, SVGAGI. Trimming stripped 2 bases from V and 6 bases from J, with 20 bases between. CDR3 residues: CASSYGLLGGKGEQYF. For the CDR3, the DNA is TGTGCCAGCAGTTACGGACTCCTGGGGGGAAAAGGCGAGCAGTACTTC.

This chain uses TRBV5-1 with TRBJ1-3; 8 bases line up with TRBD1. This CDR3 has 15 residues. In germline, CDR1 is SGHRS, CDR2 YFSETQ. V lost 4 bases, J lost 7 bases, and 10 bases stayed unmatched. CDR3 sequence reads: CASSPRTGSSNTIYF. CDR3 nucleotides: TGCGCCAGCAGCCCCAGGACAGGGTCGAGTAACACCATATATTTT.

CDR3 sequence reads: CASRWGSRGETQYF. CDR3 in DNA: TGTGCCAGCAGATGGGGGAGCAGGGGTGAGACCCAGTACTTC. The rearrangement links TRBV2 to TRBJ2-5; possibly TRBD1 for D (6 bases). Trimming took 6 bases from V and 5 from J, leaving 16 bases between them. The CDR3 is 14 amino acids. Per germline, CDR1 SNHLY and CDR2 FYNNEI. Full variable domain (remainder filled in from reference TRBV2 and TRBJ2-5): EPEVTQTPSHQVTQMGQEVILRCVPISNHLYFYWYRQILGQKVEFLVSFYNNEISEKSEIFDDQFSVERPDGSNFTLKIRSTKLEDSAMYFCASRWGSRGETQYFGPGTRLLVL.

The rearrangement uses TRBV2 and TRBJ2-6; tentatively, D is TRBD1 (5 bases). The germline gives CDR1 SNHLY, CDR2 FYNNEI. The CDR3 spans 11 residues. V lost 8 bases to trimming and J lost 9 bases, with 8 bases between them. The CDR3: CASFRDNVLTF. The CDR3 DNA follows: TGTGCCAGCTTCAGGGACAACGTCCTGACTTTC.

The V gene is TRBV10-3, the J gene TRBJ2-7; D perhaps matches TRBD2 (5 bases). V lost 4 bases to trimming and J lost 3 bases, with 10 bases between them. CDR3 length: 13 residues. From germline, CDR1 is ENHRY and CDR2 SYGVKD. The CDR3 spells CAISAGGGYEQYF. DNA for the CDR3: TGTGCCATCAGTGCCGGCGGAGGCTACGAGCAGTACTTC.

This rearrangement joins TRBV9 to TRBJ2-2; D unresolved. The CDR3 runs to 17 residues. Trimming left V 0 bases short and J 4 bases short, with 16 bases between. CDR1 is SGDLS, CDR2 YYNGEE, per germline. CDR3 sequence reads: CASSVGVVHAITGELFF. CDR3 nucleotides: TGTGCCAGCAGCGTAGGTGTGGTCCACGCTATCACCGGGGAGCTGTTTTTT.

The CDR3 region is CASRDRINYGYTF. CDR3 nucleotides: TGTGCCAGCAGAGACAGGATTAACTATGGCTACACCTTC. The V call is TRBV28, the J call TRBJ1-2; maybe TRBD1 (6 bases). Germline lookup yields CDR1 MDHEN and CDR2 SYDVKM. The CDR3 has 13 residues. Deletions cut 6 bases from V and 1 base from J, with 9 bases between.

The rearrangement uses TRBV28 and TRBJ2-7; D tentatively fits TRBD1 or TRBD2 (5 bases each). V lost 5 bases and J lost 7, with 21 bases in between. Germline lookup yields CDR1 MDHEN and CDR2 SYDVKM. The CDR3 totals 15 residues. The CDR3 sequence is CASSITGGRDREQYF. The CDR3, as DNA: TGTGCCAGCAGTATTACAGGCGGGCGCGACCGGGAGCAGTACTTC.